This T cell receptor (beta chain) was sequenced during a study of PD-1 and CTLA-4 blockade in melanoma. The V and J ends lost 0 bases and 0 bases respectively, with 7 bases between them. The germline CDR1 and CDR2 sequences are SGHRS and YFSETQ. The CDR3 runs 15 residues. Only in-frame clones appear in the TCRdb table, and some are missing; sequencing was by immunoSEQ multiplex PCR. The sample lists almost 30,000 clones; less than 90% were seen once. The chain employs TRBV5-1 and TRBJ1-5; tentative D call: TRBD1 (5 bases). Source: CD8+ T cells from peripheral blood, taken before anti-PD-1 treatment. This receptor was identified in a human donor with melanoma. The CDR3 bases are TGCGCCAGCAGCTTGGCAGGGAATAGCAATCAGCCCCAGCATTTT. It codes for CASSLAGNSNQPQHF.